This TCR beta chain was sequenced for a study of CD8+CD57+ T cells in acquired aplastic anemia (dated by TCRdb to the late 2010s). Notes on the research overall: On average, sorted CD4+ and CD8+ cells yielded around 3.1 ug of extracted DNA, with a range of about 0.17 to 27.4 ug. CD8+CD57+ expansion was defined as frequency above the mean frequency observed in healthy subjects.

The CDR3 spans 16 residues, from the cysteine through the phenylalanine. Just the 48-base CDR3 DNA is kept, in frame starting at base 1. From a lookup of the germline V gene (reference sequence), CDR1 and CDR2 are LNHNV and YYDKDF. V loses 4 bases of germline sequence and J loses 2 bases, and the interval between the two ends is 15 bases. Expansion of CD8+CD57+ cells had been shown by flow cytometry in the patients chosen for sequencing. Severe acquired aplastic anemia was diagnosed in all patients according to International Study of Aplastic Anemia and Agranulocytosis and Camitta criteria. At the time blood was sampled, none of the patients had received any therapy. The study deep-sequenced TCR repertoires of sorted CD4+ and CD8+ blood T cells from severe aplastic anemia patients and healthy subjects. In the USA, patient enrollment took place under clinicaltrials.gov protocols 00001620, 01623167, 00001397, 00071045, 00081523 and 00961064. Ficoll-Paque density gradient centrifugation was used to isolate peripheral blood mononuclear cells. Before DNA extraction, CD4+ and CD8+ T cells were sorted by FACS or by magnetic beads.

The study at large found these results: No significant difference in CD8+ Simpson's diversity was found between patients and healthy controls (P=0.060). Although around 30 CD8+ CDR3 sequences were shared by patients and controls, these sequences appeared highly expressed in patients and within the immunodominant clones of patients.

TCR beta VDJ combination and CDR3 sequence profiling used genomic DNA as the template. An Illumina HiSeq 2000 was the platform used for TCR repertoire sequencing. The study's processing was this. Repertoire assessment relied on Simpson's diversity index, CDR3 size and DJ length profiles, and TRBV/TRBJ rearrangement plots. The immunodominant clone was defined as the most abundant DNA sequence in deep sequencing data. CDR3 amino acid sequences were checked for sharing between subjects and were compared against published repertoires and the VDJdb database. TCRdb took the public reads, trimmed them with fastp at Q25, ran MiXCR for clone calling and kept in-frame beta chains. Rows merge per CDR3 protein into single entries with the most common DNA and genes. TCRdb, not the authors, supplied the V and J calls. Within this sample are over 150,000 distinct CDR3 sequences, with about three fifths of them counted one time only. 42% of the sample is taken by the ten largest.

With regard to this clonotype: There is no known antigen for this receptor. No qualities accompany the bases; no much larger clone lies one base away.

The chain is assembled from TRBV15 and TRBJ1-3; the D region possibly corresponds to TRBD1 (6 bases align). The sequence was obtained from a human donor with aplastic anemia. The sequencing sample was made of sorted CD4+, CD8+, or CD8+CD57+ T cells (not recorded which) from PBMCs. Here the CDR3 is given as CATSTHRDKPGNTIYF. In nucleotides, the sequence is TGTGCCACCAGCACACACCGGGACAAACCTGGAAACACCATATATTTT.